This paragraph covers one TCR beta chain sequence. Its antigen is unknown. The second PCR ran about 7 to 12 cycles with a sample-barcoded 5' primer and J-beta primers. A single record per CDR3 protein comes from TCRdb applying MiXCR to the 5' RACE reads. The sample records about 930,000 distinct CDR3 sequences, roughly 28% being singletons. In germline, CDR1 is DFQATT, CDR2 SNEGSKA (reference sequence). The CDR3 totals 10 residues. V lost 3 bases, J lost 8 bases, and 5 bases lay in between. The entry originates in a study of blood T cells in healthy people across ages. Points from the study as a whole: Unknown CMV status may confound age-related changes in expanded clones. Among T cells, TCR beta diversity per million cells dropped roughly linearly as age rose.

The data were also submitted as part of a second study, on T cells of mothers and their children. That publication notes: Biologically related mothers and children overlapped slightly more than unrelated pairs, a non-significant difference.

This chain joins TRBV20-1 and TRBJ2-1, with no clear D. Sequencing was performed on blood. This TCR derives from a woman between 40 and 50 years old in good health. CDR3 bases: TGCAGTGCTAGTGAGCATGAGCAGTTCTTC. Its translation: CSASEHEQFF.